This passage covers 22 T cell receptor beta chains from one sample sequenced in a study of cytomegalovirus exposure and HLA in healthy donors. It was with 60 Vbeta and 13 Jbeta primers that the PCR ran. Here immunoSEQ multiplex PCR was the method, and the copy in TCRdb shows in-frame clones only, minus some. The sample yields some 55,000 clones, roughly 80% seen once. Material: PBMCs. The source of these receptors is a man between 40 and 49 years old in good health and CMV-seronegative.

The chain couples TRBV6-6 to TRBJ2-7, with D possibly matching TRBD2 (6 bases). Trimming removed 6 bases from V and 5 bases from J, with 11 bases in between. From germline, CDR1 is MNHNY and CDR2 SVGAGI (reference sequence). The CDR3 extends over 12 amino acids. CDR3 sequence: CASSGEVDEQYV. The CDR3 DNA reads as TGTGCCAGCAGCGGGGAGGTCGACGAGCAGTACGTC.

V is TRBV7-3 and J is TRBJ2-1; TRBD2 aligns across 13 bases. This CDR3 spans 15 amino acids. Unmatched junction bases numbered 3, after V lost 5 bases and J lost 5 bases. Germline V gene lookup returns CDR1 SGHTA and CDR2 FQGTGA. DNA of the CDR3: TGTGCCAGCAGCGAACTAGCGGGGGGGAACAATGAGCAGTTCTTC. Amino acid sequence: CASSELAGGNNEQFF.

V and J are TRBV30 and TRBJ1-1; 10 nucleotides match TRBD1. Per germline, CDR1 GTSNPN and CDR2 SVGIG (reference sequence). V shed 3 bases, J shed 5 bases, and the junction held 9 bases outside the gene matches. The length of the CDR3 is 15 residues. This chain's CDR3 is CAWRGRTGGVTEAFF. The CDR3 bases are TGTGCCTGGAGGGGACGGACAGGGGGGGTGACTGAAGCTTTCTTT.

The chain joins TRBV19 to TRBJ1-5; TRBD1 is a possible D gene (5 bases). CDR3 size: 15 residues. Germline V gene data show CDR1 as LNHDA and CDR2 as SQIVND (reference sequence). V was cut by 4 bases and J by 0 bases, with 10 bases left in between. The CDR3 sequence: CASSRRGDSNQPQHF. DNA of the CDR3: TGTGCCAGTAGTAGGAGGGGCGATAGCAATCAGCCCCAGCATTTT.

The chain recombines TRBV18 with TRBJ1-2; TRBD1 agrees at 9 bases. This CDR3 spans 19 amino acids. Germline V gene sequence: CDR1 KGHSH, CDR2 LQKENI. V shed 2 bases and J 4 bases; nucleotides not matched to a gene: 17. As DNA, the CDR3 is TGTGCCAGCTCACCAGCTTCCCCTCTAGGACAGGGGACGAGCTATGGCTACACCTTC. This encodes CASSPASPLGQGTSYGYTF.

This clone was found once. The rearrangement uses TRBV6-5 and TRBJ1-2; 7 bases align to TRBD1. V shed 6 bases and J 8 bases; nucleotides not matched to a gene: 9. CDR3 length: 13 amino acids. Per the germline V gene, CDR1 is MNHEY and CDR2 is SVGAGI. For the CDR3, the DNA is TGTGCCAGCAGACAACCGACAGGGAGCGGCTACACCTTC. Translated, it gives CASRQPTGSGYTF.

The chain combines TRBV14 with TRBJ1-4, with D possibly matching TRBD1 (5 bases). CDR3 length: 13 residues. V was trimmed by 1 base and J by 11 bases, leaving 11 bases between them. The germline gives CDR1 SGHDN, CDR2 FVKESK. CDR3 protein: CASSQVNGGKLFF. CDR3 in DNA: TGTGCCAGCAGCCAAGTGAATGGGGGGAAACTGTTTTTT.

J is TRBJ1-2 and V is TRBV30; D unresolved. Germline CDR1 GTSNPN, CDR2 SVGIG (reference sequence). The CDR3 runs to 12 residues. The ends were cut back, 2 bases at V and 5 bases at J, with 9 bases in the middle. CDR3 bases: TGTGCCTGGAGTCCGGGAGATTATGGCTACACCTTC. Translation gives CAWSPGDYGYTF.

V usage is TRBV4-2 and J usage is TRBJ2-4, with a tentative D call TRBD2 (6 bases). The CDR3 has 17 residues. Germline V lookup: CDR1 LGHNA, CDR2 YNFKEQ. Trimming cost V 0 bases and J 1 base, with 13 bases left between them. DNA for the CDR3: TGTGCCAGCAGCCAAGAGGCGGCGGGAATGGCCAAAAACATTCAGTACTTC. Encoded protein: CASSQEAAGMAKNIQYF.

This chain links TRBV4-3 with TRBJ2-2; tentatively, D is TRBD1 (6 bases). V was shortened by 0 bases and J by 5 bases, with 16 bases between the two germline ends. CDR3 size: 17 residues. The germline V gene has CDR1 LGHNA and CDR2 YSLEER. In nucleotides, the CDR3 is TGCGCCAGCAGCCAAGAGTCGTTCAGGGGCGAGACCGGGGAGCTGTTTTTT. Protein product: CASSQESFRGETGELFF.

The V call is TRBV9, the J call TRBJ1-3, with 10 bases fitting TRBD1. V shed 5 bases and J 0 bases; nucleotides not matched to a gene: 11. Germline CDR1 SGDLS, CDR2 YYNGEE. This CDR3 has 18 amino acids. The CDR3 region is CASSRSGTGEISGNTIYF. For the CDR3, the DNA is TGTGCCAGCAGTCGATCCGGGACAGGGGAAATCTCTGGAAACACCATATATTTT.

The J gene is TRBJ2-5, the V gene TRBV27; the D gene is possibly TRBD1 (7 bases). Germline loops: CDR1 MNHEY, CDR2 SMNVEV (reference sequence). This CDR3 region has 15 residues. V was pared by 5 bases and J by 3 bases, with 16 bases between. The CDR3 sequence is CASSRRDSDKETQYF. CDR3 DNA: TGTGCCAGCAGTCGGAGGGACAGCGACAAAGAGACCCAGTACTTC.

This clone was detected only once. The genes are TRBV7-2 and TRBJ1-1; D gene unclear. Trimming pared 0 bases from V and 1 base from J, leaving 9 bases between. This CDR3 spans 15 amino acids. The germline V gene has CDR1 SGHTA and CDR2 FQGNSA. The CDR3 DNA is TGTGCCAGCAGCTTAGCCCCGGGGTCGAACACTGAAGCTTTCTTT. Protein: CASSLAPGSNTEAFF.

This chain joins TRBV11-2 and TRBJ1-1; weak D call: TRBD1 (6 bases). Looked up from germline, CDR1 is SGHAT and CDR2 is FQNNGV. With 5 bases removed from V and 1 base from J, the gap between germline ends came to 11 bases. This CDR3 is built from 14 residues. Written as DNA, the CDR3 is TGTGCCAGCAGCCAAACAGGGCCGAACACTGAAGCTTTCTTT. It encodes CASSQTGPNTEAFF.

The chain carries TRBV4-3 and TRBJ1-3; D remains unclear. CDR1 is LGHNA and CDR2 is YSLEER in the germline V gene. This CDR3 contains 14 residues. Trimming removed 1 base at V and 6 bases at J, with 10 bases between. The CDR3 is CASSQVSSANTIYF. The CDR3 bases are TGCGCCAGCAGCCAAGTTAGCTCGGCAAACACCATATATTTT.

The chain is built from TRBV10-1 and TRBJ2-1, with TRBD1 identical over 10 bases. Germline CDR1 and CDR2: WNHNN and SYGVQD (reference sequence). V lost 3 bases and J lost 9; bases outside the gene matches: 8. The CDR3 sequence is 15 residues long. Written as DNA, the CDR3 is TGCGCCAGCAGTGAAGACAGGGGGCCCATGGGTGAGCAGTTCTTC. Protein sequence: CASSEDRGPMGEQFF.

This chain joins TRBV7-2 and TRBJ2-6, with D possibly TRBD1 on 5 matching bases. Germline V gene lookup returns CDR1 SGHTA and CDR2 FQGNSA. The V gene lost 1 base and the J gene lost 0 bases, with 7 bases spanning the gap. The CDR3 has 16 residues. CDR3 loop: CASSLGQSSGANVLTF. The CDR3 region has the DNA TGTGCCAGCAGCTTAGGACAGAGCTCTGGGGCCAACGTCCTGACTTTC.

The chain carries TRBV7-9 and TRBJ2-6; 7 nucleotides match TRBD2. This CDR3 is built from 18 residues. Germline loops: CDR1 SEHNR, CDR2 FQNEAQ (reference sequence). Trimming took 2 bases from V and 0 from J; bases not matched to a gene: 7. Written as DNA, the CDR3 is TGTGCCAGCAGCTTAAAGAGCGGGGAGAGCTCTGGGGCCAACGTCCTGACTTTC. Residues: CASSLKSGESSGANVLTF.

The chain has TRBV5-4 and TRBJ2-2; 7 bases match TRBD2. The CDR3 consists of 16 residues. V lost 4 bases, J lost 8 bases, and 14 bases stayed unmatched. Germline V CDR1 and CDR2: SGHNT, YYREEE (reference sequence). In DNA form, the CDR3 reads TGTGCCAGCAGCGGAACCTGGGGGGGGTTAGCTGGGGAGCTGTTTTTT. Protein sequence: CASSGTWGGLAGELFF.

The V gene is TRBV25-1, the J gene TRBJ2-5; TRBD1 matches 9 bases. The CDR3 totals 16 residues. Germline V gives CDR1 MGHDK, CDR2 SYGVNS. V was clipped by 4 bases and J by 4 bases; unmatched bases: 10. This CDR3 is CASSGGWTGAGETQYF. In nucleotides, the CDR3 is TGTGCCAGCAGTGGGGGTTGGACAGGGGCGGGAGAGACCCAGTACTTC. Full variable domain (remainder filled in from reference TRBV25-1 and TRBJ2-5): EADIYQTPRYLVIGTGKKITLECSQTMGHDKMYWYQQDPGMELHLIHYSYGVNSTEKGDLSSESTVSRIRTEHFPLTLESARPSHTSQYLCASSGGWTGAGETQYFGPGTRLLVL.

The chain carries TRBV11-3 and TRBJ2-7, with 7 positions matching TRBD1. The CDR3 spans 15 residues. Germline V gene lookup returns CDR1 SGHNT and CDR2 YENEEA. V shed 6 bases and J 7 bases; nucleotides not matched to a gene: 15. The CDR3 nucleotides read TGTGCCAGCAGTTGGATACAGGGGTCCCCCGGGGAGCAGTACTTC. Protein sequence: CASSWIQGSPGEQYF. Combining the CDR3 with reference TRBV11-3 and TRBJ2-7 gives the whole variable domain EAGVVQSPRYKIIEKKQPVAFWCNPISGHNTLYWYLQNLGQGPELLIRYENEEAVDDSQLPKDRFSAERLKGVDSTLKIQPAELGDSAVYLCASSWIQGSPGEQYFGPGTRLTVT.

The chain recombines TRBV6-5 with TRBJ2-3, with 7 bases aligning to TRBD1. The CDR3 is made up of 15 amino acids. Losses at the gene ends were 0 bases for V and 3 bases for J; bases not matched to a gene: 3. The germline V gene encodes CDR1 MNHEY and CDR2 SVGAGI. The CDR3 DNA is TGTGCCAGCAGTTACTCGACAGGGCTAACAGATACGCAGTATTTT. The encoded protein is CASSYSTGLTDTQYF.